This TCR beta chain was retrieved from a study of T cells in Graves' hyperthyroidism and ophthalmopathy. The cohort's ophthalmopathy patients, a group with duration under 3 months, had a Clinical Activity Score of at least 3 and a NOSPECS grade of at least 4. Thyroid ultrasound, orbital computed tomography, clinical symptoms, and serum thyroxine and TRAb underpinned diagnoses. Germline loops: CDR1 DFQATT, CDR2 SNEGSKA (reference sequence). The CDR3 spans 15 residues. Trimming cost V 5 bases and J 7 bases, with 21 bases left between them. This clonotype was detected many times. Its target is unknown. Study conclusions and caveats: The model identified upcoming ophthalmopathy a median approximately six months ahead of onset. Blood also carried most thyroid clonotypes expanded above 0.001.

Amplification of TCR beta CDR3 regions used RNA as the template. First-round RT-PCR of the TCR CDR3 relied on the HTBI primer set. Using its own MiXCR run on the multiplex PCR reads, TCRdb lists one record per CDR3 protein. The sample contains under 350,000 distinct CDR3 sequences, about a sixth of which appear only once. The gene calls are TRBV20-1 and TRBJ2-1; maybe TRBD2 (5 bases). This receptor was taken from a woman in her sixties with Graves' ophthalmopathy. Source material: blood. The CDR3 here is CSAPDYAFLENEQFF. Written as DNA, the CDR3 is TGCAGTGCTCCAGACTATGCGTTCTTGGAGAATGAGCAGTTCTTC.